Listed below are T cell receptor beta chains from one sample, sequenced in a study of response to subunit inactivated influenza vaccine. TCRdb passed the RT-PCR reads through MiXCR, listing each CDR3 protein once. The sample carries hundreds of thousands of distinct CDR3 sequences, approximately 14% recorded once. This specimen consisted of PBMCs from blood, obtained 14 to 15 days before vaccination. Receptors were obtained from a man aged 45-65 years who received an inactivated influenza vaccine. The CDR3 runs from the conserved cysteine through the conserved F or W. D genes are given only for firm matches. Rows may omit the clone size; those that give it use once, few, many or a size class.

v_call	j_call	d_call	clone_size	cdr3_nt	cdr3_aa
TRBV29-1	TRBJ1-3	.	.	TGCAGCGTTGGGGGGGCTGAAACTGGAAACACCATATATTTT	CSVGGAETGNTIYF
TRBV12-3/TRBV12-4	TRBJ2-1	.	.	TGTGCCAGCTCGTCATACCTGAGCTCCTACAATGAGCAGTTCTTC	CASSSYLSSYNEQFF
TRBV24-1	TRBJ2-2	TRBD2	.	TGTGCCACCAGTGACCATCTAGCGGGGGGCAACACCGGGGAGCTGTTTTTT	CATSDHLAGGNTGELFF
TRBV14	TRBJ2-5	.	few	TGTGCCAGCAGCCCGATCAACAATCTGTGGCGGGAGACCCAGTACTTC	CASSPINNLWRETQYF
TRBV20-1	TRBJ1-1	TRBD1	.	TGCAGTGCTAGGGAGGGGGCGAGTGACACTGAAGCTTTCTTT	CSAREGASDTEAFF
TRBV4-3	TRBJ2-4	TRBD2	few	TGCGCCAGCAGCCCGGGCGGGGGAGGGTACATTCAGTACTTC	CASSPGGGGYIQYF
TRBV9	TRBJ2-1	.	.	TGTGCCAGCAGCGTGGGCTCAGGGAGCAATGAGCAGTTCTTC	CASSVGSGSNEQFF
TRBV29-1	TRBJ2-5	TRBD1	.	TGCAGCGGTCAAGCTGGGACAGCGTACCAAGAGACCCAGTACTTC	CSGQAGTAYQETQYF
TRBV18	TRBJ2-7	.	.	TGTGCCAGCTCACCACTACCGCAGAGAAAAACCTACGAGCAGTACTTC	CASSPLPQRKTYEQYF
TRBV5-1	TRBJ1-1	.	few	TGCGCCAGCAGCGCCTACCTCAACTCTTTTAACACTGAAGCTTTCTTT	CASSAYLNSFNTEAFF
TRBV12-3/TRBV12-4	TRBJ2-3	TRBD1	.	TGTGCCAGCAGTCTTTGGACAGGGAGCACAGATACGCAGTATTTT	CASSLWTGSTDTQYF
TRBV6-2/TRBV6-3	TRBJ1-1	TRBD1	few	TGTGCCAGCAGTTACTCGTTTGGGACAGCCAACACTGAAGCTTTCTTT	CASSYSFGTANTEAFF
TRBV10-3	TRBJ2-7	TRBD2	few	TGTGCCACCGGCCTAGCGGGAGTTTACGAGCAGTACTTC	CATGLAGVYEQYF
TRBV19	TRBJ1-2	.	.	TGTGCCAGTAGTTGGAGGGAAGCTAACTATGGCTACACCTTC	CASSWREANYGYTF
TRBV9	TRBJ2-2	.	.	TGTGCCAGCAGCCCCCGCCCGGGGGCTGGCGGGGAGCTGTTTTTT	CASSPRPGAGGELFF
TRBV10-3	TRBJ2-2	.	.	TGTGCCATCAGTGAGTCGATCGCTCCCACCGGGGAGCTGTTTTTT	CAISESIAPTGELFF
TRBV6-2/TRBV6-3	TRBJ2-2	.	.	TGTGCCAGCGCCGGGACTCCGGACACCGGGGAGCTGTTTTTT	CASAGTPDTGELFF
TRBV28	TRBJ1-4	.	.	TGTGCCAGCAGAGAAGGCGGAGAAAAACTGTTTTTT	CASREGGEKLFF
TRBV4-2	TRBJ2-7	TRBD1	.	TGTGCCAGCAGCAGAACCGGGACAGGGGTAACCGAGCAGTACTTC	CASSRTGTGVTEQYF
TRBV5-1	TRBJ2-3	.	many	TGCGCCAGCAGCTTGGAAGGGGCAGATACGCAGTATTTT	CASSLEGADTQYF
TRBV5-1	TRBJ1-1	.	many	TGCGCCAGCAGCTTGGATGGGTCAAAAGCTTTCTTT	CASSLDGSKAFF
TRBV5-1	TRBJ2-7	TRBD2	.	TGCGCCAGCAGCTTGTACGCCAGCGGGGTCTCCTACGAGCAGTACTTC	CASSLYASGVSYEQYF
TRBV4-3	TRBJ2-3	TRBD1	.	TGCGCCAGCAGCCAACGTCCACAGGGGGCTGTAGATACGCAGTATTTT	CASSQRPQGAVDTQYF
TRBV6-2/TRBV6-3	TRBJ2-4	.	few	TGTGCCAGCAGCCTGGGGACCCGCATGAAAAACATTCAGTACTTC	CASSLGTRMKNIQYF
TRBV6-5	TRBJ2-7	TRBD1	.	TGTGCCAGCAGTTACGGGACAGGTGATTTCGACGAGCAGTACTTC	CASSYGTGDFDEQYF
TRBV24-1	TRBJ2-5	TRBD1	many	TGTGCCACCAGTGATAAACAGGGGGGGACCCAGTACTTC	CATSDKQGGTQYF
TRBV6-5	TRBJ2-3	TRBD2	few	TGTGCCAGCAGTTACGTATGGTTAGCGGGGCCGGGACCGCAGTATTTT	CASSYVWLAGPGPQYF
TRBV7-9	TRBJ1-6	.	.	TGTGCCAGCAGCTTAGAGGGGCTGATGGATTCACCCCTCCACTTT	CASSLEGLMDSPLHF
TRBV29-1	TRBJ1-4	.	few	TGCAGCGGAGGAGCCACACTCGTTGCAACTAATGAAAAACTGTTTTTT	CSGGATLVATNEKLFF